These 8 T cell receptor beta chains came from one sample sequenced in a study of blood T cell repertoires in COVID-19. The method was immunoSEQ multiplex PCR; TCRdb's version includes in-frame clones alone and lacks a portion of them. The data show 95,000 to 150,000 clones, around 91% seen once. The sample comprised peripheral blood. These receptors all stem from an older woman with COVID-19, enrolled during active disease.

In DNA form, the CDR3 reads TGTGCCAGTAGAATTATCGAGGGCGGCGATGGCTACACCTTC. Translation gives CASRIIEGGDGYTF. The chain couples TRBV19 to TRBJ1-2; D unresolved. Germline loops: CDR1 LNHDA, CDR2 SQIVND (reference sequence). The V end was cut by 6 bases, the J end by 6 bases, with 17 bases between. The CDR3 length is 14 residues.

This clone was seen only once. The CDR3 DNA sequence: TGTGCCAGCAGTTACGGCGGCAGGGTCGTGTTAACTGAAGCTTTCTTT. Its translation: CASSYGGRVVLTEAFF. The gene calls are TRBV6-5 and TRBJ1-1; D might be TRBD1 (5 bases). The germline V and J ends were trimmed by 2 bases and 5 bases, with 18 bases remaining between them. The germline CDR1 and CDR2 sequences are MNHEY and SVGAGI. This CDR3 is built from 16 residues.

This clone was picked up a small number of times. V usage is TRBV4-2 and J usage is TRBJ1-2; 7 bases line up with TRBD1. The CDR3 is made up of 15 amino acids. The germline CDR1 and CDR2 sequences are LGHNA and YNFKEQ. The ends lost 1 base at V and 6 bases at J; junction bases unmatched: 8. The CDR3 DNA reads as TGTGCCAGCAGCCAAGGGGAGACAGGGTGGGATGGCTACACCTTC. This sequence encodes CASSQGETGWDGYTF.

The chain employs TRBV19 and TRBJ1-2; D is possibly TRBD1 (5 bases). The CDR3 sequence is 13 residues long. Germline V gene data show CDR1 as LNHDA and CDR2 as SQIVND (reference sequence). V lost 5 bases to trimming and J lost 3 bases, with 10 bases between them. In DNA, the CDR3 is TGTGCCAGTAGTGAGACGGGGGACTATGGCTACACCTTC. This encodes CASSETGDYGYTF.

CDR3: CASSIDRSFEAFF. In DNA form, the CDR3 reads TGTGCCAGTAGTATAGATCGCAGTTTTGAAGCTTTCTTT. The rearrangement uses TRBV19 and TRBJ1-1, with D hard to call. CDR1 is LNHDA and CDR2 is SQIVND in the germline V gene (reference sequence). The CDR3 length is 13 residues. V dropped 0 bases and J dropped 7 bases, with 9 bases sitting between them.

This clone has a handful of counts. The CDR3, as DNA: TGTGCCAGCAGCAACCCCCCCGGGGGGGACGAGCAGTACTTC. It specifies CASSNPPGGDEQYF. The chain couples TRBV7-9 to TRBJ2-7, with 8 nucleotides matching TRBD2. The germline V gene has CDR1 SEHNR and CDR2 FQNEAQ (reference sequence). This CDR3 has 14 amino acids. V dropped 5 bases and J dropped 5; count of bases not matched to a gene: 8.

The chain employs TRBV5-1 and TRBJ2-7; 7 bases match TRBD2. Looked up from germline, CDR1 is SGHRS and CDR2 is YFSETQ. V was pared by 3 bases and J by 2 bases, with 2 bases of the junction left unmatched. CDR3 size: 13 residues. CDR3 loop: CASSWEGPYEQYF. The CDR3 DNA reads TGCGCCAGCAGCTGGGAGGGGCCCTACGAGCAGTACTTC.

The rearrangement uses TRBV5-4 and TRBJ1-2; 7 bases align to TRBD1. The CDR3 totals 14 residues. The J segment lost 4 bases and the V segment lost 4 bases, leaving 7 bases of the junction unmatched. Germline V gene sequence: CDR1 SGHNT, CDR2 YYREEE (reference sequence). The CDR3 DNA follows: TGTGCCAGCAGCCCGGGACAGAAGATCTATGGCTACACCTTC. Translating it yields CASSPGQKIYGYTF.